Listed here are 4 T cell receptor beta chains from one sample, sequenced in a study of blood T cell repertoires in COVID-19. TCRdb keeps only in-frame clones here, not all; method: immunoSEQ multiplex PCR. The sample includes roughly 260,000 clones, just under 90% of them seen just once. The sequencing input was peripheral blood. Every receptor here comes from a woman in her forties with acute or convalescent COVID-19.

The chain links TRBV29-1 to TRBJ2-4, with TRBD1 matching 9 bases. The germline CDR1 and CDR2 sequences are SQVTM and ANQGSEA. The CDR3 sequence is 16 residues long. J gave up 2 bases and V 2 bases, and 7 bases lay outside the gene matches. The CDR3 sequence is CSVEPAGQGSKNIQYF. The CDR3 DNA reads TGCAGCGTTGAACCCGCGGGACAGGGATCCAAAAACATTCAGTACTTC. The full variable domain, in which reference TRBV29-1 and TRBJ2-4 provide the parts outside the CDR3, is SAVISQKPSRDICQRGTSLTIQCQVDSQVTMMFWYRQQPGQSLTLIATANQGSEATYESGFVIDKFPISRPNLTFSTLTVSNMSPEDSSIYLCSVEPAGQGSKNIQYFGAGTRLSVL.

This rearrangement joins TRBV6-1 to TRBJ2-3, with a weak D call TRBD1 (5 bases). The CDR3 totals 13 residues. Germline V lookup: CDR1 MNHNS, CDR2 SASEGT. V gave up 2 bases and J gave up 4 bases, with 7 bases separating them. The CDR3 sequence is CASSETRADTQYF. The CDR3 region has the DNA TGTGCCAGCAGTGAAACCAGGGCAGATACGCAGTATTTT.

CDR3 in DNA: TGTGCCAGTAGTATTCTCCTCTCCGTAGGGGCGACAGATACGCAGTATTTT. Translation: CASSILLSVGATDTQYF. The chain combines TRBV19 with TRBJ2-3, with D possibly TRBD1 on 5 matching bases. The CDR3 is 17 residues long. Trimming took 3 bases from V and 3 from J, leaving 19 bases between them. Looked up from germline, CDR1 is LNHDA and CDR2 is SQIVND (reference sequence).

The rearrangement joins TRBV5-6 to TRBJ1-2; 8 nucleotides align to TRBD1. Per germline, CDR1 SGHDT and CDR2 YYEEEE. The CDR3 has 13 residues. Trimming took 2 bases from V and 6 from J; bases not matched to a gene: 3. DNA for the CDR3: TGTGCCAGCAGCTTCAGGGGGCTGGATGGCTACACCTTC. The encoded protein is CASSFRGLDGYTF.